This T cell receptor beta chain is from a study of circulating and synovial CD4+ cells in juvenile arthritis. Regarding this clone: One end of the junction does not line up with germline, which may come from a read error.

Sequenced samples came from active juvenile idiopathic arthritis patients. Data came from immunoSEQ multiplex PCR; TCRdb stores just in-frame clones and leaves some out. The table lists several thousand clones, 81% of them singletons. Sequencing input: CD4+ T cells from synovial fluid. The sequence was collected from a human donor with juvenile idiopathic arthritis.

CDR3 DNA: TGTGCCAGCGGCGTAAGGGACAGGCCCTATGGCTACACCTTC. Its translation: CASGVRDRPYGYTF. The V and J genes are TRBV9 and TRBJ1-2; TRBD1 matches at 8 bases. Germline V CDR1 and CDR2: SGDLS, YYNGEE. CDR3 length: 14 residues.